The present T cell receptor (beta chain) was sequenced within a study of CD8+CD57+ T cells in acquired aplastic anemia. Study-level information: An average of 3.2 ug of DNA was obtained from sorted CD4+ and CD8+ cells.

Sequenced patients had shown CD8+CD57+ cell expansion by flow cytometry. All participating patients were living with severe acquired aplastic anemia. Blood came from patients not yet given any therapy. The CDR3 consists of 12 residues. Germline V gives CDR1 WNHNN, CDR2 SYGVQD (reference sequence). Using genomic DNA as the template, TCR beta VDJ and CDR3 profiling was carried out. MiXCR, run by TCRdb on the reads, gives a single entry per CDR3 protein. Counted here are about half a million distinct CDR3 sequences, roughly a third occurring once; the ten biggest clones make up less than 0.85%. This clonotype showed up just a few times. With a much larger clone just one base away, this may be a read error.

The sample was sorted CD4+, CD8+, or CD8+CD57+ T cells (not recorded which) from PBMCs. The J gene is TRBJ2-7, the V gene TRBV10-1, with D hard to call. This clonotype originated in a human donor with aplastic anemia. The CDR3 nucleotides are TGCGCCAGCAGTGAGACTCCCACCGAGCAGTGCTTC. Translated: CASSETPTEQCF.